This T cell receptor (beta chain) originates from a study of cytomegalovirus exposure and HLA in healthy donors. Study-level information: Earlier sequencing of 150 million to 200 million T cells yielded roughly 120 million unique TCR beta sequences.

Study-wide points: TCR sequences were mostly rare, though some public TCRs occurred in many donors. Roughly even sequencing depth across donors was the assumption behind the presence/absence analyses.

The CDR3 length is 16 residues. The V gene end was trimmed by 5 bases and the J gene end by 3 bases; junction bases not matched to a gene: 9. Germline CDR1 SEHNR, CDR2 FQNEAQ (reference sequence). Concerning this clone itself: Antigen: not known.

PCR amplification relied on 60 Vbeta primers (plus 13 Jbeta primers). The data were produced by immunoSEQ multiplex PCR, yet TCRdb's version contains in-frame clones alone and is incomplete. The sample features under 70,000 clones, with roughly 2.4% in its top ten. The source is a female donor in good health and CMV-seropositive. The sequenced material came from PBMCs. The J gene is TRBJ2-2, the V gene TRBV7-9; 7 bases align to TRBD2. CDR3 nucleotides: TGTGCCAGCAGCCCAAACCGGGGAGGGGACACCGGGGAGCTGTTTTTT. Translated, it gives CASSPNRGGDTGELFF.